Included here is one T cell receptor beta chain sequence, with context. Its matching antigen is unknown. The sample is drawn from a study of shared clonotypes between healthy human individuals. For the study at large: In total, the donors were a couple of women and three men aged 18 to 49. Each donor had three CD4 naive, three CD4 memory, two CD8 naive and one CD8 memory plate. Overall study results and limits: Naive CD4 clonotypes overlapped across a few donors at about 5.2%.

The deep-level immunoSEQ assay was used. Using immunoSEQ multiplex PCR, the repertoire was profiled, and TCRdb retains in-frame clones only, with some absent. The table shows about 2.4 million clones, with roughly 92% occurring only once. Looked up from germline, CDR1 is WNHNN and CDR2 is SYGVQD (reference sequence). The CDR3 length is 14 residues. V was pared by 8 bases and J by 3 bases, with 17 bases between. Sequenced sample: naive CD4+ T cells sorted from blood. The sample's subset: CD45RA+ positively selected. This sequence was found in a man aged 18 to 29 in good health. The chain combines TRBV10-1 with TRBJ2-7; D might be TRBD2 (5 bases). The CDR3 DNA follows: TGCGCCAGCGTACTCAGGAGGAGAGGCTACGAGCAGTACTTC. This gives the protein CASVLRRRGYEQYF.